These 25 T cell receptor beta chains originate from one sample sequenced in a study of cytomegalovirus exposure and HLA in healthy donors. PCR primers comprised 60 Vbeta and 13 Jbeta primers. TCRdb's table, derived via immunoSEQ multiplex PCR, lists solely in-frame clones and lacks some. Of 130,000 or so clones in the sample, around 80% are singletons; the top ten hold about 3.1%. Sequencing used PBMCs. The source of these receptors is a man aged 35 to 55 in good health and CMV-seronegative.

The chain is built from TRBV5-1 and TRBJ1-4, with D perhaps matching TRBD1 (5 bases). Trimming took 0 bases from V and 2 from J, leaving 11 bases between them. This CDR3 is 16 amino acids long. Germline values: CDR1 SGHRS, CDR2 YFSETQ. CDR3 in DNA: TGCGCCAGCAGCTTGGGTATGGGGCGGACTAATGAAAAACTGTTTTTT. This codes for CASSLGMGRTNEKLFF.

This chain joins TRBV9 and TRBJ1-6; no definite D call. Germline lookup yields CDR1 SGDLS and CDR2 YYNGEE. There are 14 residues in the CDR3. V lost 3 bases and J 7 bases, leaving 11 bases between the germline ends. The DNA for the CDR3 is TGTGCCAGCAGCGACGACATTCCCAATTCACCCCTCCACTTT. Translated: CASSDDIPNSPLHF.

The rearrangement joins TRBV5-1 to TRBJ1-2; no firm D call. The CDR3 has 14 residues. In germline, CDR1 is SGHRS, CDR2 YFSETQ. The V and J ends lost 4 bases and 0 bases respectively, with 10 bases between them. CDR3: CASSPSGSNYGYTF. The CDR3 bases are TGCGCCAGCAGCCCGTCAGGTTCTAACTATGGCTACACCTTC.

The chain recombines TRBV13 with TRBJ2-5, with 10 bases fitting TRBD2. J gave up 3 bases and V 6 bases, and 7 bases lay outside the gene matches. Germline V gives CDR1 PRHDT, CDR2 FYEKMQ (reference sequence). This CDR3 is built from 15 residues. CDR3 in amino acids: CASRESGGGKETQYF. In nucleotides, the CDR3 is TGTGCCAGCAGAGAAAGCGGGGGGGGCAAAGAGACCCAGTACTTC.

The chain recombines TRBV5-1 with TRBJ2-3, with TRBD2 matching 7 bases. With V trimmed by 1 base and J by 3 bases, 8 bases remained unmatched. Looked up from germline, CDR1 is SGHRS and CDR2 is YFSETQ. CDR3 length equals 16 residues. The CDR3, as DNA: TGCGCCAGCAGCTTGAGAGGGAGCGGGGTAACAGATACGCAGTATTTT. It translates to CASSLRGSGVTDTQYF.

The chain combines TRBV28 with TRBJ1-5; TRBD1 matches at 10 bases. The CDR3 is made up of 19 amino acids. The germline CDR1 and CDR2 sequences are MDHEN and SYDVKM. The V and J ends lost 5 bases and 2 bases, in that order; junction bases with no gene match: 15. The CDR3 sequence is CASSGDRGRSVRGNQPQHF. CDR3 coding DNA: TGTGCCAGCAGTGGTGACAGGGGGCGGTCGGTGCGGGGCAATCAGCCCCAGCATTTT. Full variable domain (outside the CDR3, taken from reference TRBV28 and TRBJ1-5): DVKVTQSSRYLVKRTGEKVFLECVQDMDHENMFWYRQDPGLGLRLIYFSYDVKMKEKGDIPEGYSVSREKKERFSLILESASTNQTSMYLCASSGDRGRSVRGNQPQHFGDGTRLSIL.

By share, this clone counts as medium-sized. This sequence joins TRBV4-3 and TRBJ2-3, with 7 bases matching TRBD2. Germline V gene lookup returns CDR1 LGHNA and CDR2 YSLEER. Germline trimming cut 1 base from V and 4 bases from J; bases unmatched to any gene: 14. The CDR3 consists of 18 residues. CDR3 protein: CASSQVLQGGRGADTQYF. CDR3 in DNA: TGCGCCAGCAGCCAAGTTTTGCAGGGTGGGAGGGGTGCAGATACGCAGTATTTT.

The chain combines TRBV5-1 with TRBJ1-6, with 9 nucleotides matching TRBD1. Trimming took 0 bases from V and 6 from J; bases not matched to a gene: 4. The CDR3 has 16 residues. The germline V gene encodes CDR1 SGHRS and CDR2 YFSETQ. The CDR3 sequence: CASSLGDRVSNSPLHF. CDR3 DNA sequence: TGCGCCAGCAGCTTGGGGGACAGGGTGAGTAATTCACCCCTCCACTTT.

The chain joins TRBV6-5 to TRBJ1-1; D is perhaps TRBD1 (6 bases). The CDR3 loop spans 14 amino acids. Per germline, CDR1 MNHEY and CDR2 SVGAGI. Trimming shortened V by 2 bases and J by 4 bases, and 11 bases separated the two germline ends. The CDR3 DNA reads TGTGCCAGCAGTTACGGCAGGGGATCCACTGAAGCTTTCTTT. Protein product: CASSYGRGSTEAFF.

The chain recombines TRBV28 with TRBJ1-4, with 8 nucleotides matching TRBD1. The germline CDR1 and CDR2 sequences are MDHEN and SYDVKM. The CDR3 is 16 amino acids. Trimming took 4 bases from V and 2 from J; bases not matched to a gene: 6. The CDR3 here is CASSSSGGTTNEKLFF. The CDR3 DNA sequence: TGTGCCAGCAGTTCATCAGGGGGCACGACTAATGAAAAACTGTTTTTT.

The CDR3 DNA reads TGTGCCAGCAGAGGGACAGCCCAACGTAACGCCGGGGAGCTGTTTTTT. It codes for CASRGTAQRNAGELFF. This rearrangement joins TRBV28 to TRBJ2-2, with 7 bases matching TRBD1. Trimming took 6 bases from V and 6 from J; bases not matched to a gene: 13. CDR1 is MDHEN, CDR2 SYDVKM, per germline. The length of the CDR3 is 16 residues.

This clone was counted a single time. The V and J genes are TRBV11-2 and TRBJ1-2; a possible D gene is TRBD1 (5 bases). V was clipped by 1 base and J by 1 base, with 13 bases between them. This CDR3 has 16 residues. Germline values: CDR1 SGHAT, CDR2 FQNNGV. DNA of the CDR3: TGTGCCAGCAGCTTAGCTCCCAGGGAGGTTAACTATGGCTACACCTTC. Translation: CASSLAPREVNYGYTF. Looking up the rest from reference TRBV11-2 and TRBJ1-2 gives the full variable domain: EAGVAQSPRYKIIEKRQSVAFWCNPISGHATLYWYQQILGQGPKLLIQFQNNGVVDDSQLPKDRFSAERLKGVDSTLKIQPAKLEDSAVYLCASSLAPREVNYGYTFGSGTRLTVV.

The gene calls are TRBV28 and TRBJ2-7; 7 nucleotides align to TRBD1. Germline V CDR1 and CDR2: MDHEN, SYDVKM. The CDR3 is made up of 16 amino acids. V dropped 10 bases and J dropped 0; count of bases not matched to a gene: 15. In nucleotides, the CDR3 is TGTGCCACCACAGGGGCCCGGCTGAATACCTCCTACGAGCAGTACTTC. This encodes CATTGARLNTSYEQYF. The variable domain in full, with the rest retrieved from reference TRBV28 and TRBJ2-7, is DVKVTQSSRYLVKRTGEKVFLECVQDMDHENMFWYRQDPGLGLRLIYFSYDVKMKEKGDIPEGYSVSREKKERFSLILESASTNQTSMYLCATTGARLNTSYEQYFGPGTRLTVT.

The rearrangement links TRBV11-3 to TRBJ2-7; 7 bases map to TRBD2. Germline V CDR1 and CDR2: SGHNT, YENEEA. The trim removed 2 bases at V and 2 bases at J, leaving 6 bases unmatched. The CDR3 is made up of 15 amino acids. The chain's CDR3 is CASSLLGGGTYEQYF. In DNA form, the CDR3 reads TGTGCCAGCAGCTTACTAGGCGGGGGAACCTACGAGCAGTACTTC. The full variable domain, its missing parts supplied by reference TRBV11-3 and TRBJ2-7, is EAGVVQSPRYKIIEKKQPVAFWCNPISGHNTLYWYLQNLGQGPELLIRYENEEAVDDSQLPKDRFSAERLKGVDSTLKIQPAELGDSAVYLCASSLLGGGTYEQYFGPGTRLTVT.

The chain is built from TRBV5-1 and TRBJ2-6; 10 nucleotides line up with TRBD2. Germline V gene lookup returns CDR1 SGHRS and CDR2 YFSETQ. The junction had 19 bases not matched to a gene; V was cut back by 0 bases and J by 4 bases. The CDR3 has 22 residues. CDR3 loop: CASSLAGLPSGGPGGGANVLTF. As DNA, the CDR3 is TGCGCCAGCAGCTTGGCCGGACTGCCTAGCGGGGGCCCCGGGGGCGGGGCCAACGTCCTGACTTTC. The complete variable domain, with remaining parts taken from reference TRBV5-1 and TRBJ2-6, reads KAGVTQTPRYLIKTRGQQVTLSCSPISGHRSVSWYQQTPGQGLQFLFEYFSETQRNKGNFPGRFSGRQFSNSRSEMNVSTLELGDSALYLCASSLAGLPSGGPGGGANVLTFGAGSRLTVL.

This chain links TRBV11-3 with TRBJ2-1; 9 bases fit TRBD1. Germline CDR1 is SGHNT and CDR2 is YENEEA. There are 17 residues in the CDR3. The junction had 13 bases not matched to a gene; V was cut back by 2 bases and J by 8 bases. This CDR3 is CASSLRVAGQGNDEQFF. CDR3 in DNA: TGTGCCAGCAGCTTAAGGGTGGCGGGACAGGGCAACGATGAGCAGTTCTTC. The full variable domain, completed using reference TRBV11-3 and TRBJ2-1, is EAGVVQSPRYKIIEKKQPVAFWCNPISGHNTLYWYLQNLGQGPELLIRYENEEAVDDSQLPKDRFSAERLKGVDSTLKIQPAELGDSAVYLCASSLRVAGQGNDEQFFGPGTRLTVL.

The J gene is TRBJ2-7, the V gene TRBV7-2; maybe TRBD2 (6 bases). Trimming stripped 5 bases from V and 1 base from J, with 21 bases between. This CDR3 spans 17 amino acids. Germline V gives CDR1 SGHTA, CDR2 FQGNSA. Here the CDR3 DNA reads TGTGCCAGCAGCCTAGGGGTTTCAGCGGGTTGGTCCTACGAGCAGTACTTC. This sequence encodes CASSLGVSAGWSYEQYF.

The chain recombines TRBV5-4 with TRBJ2-4, with D possibly matching TRBD1 (5 bases). The CDR3 loop spans 12 amino acids. The germline V and J ends were trimmed by 4 bases and 8 bases, with 10 bases remaining between them. From germline, CDR1 is SGHNT and CDR2 YYREEE (reference sequence). The CDR3 nucleotides read TGTGCCAGCAGCAGGGGCAGGGACATTCAGTACTTC. Protein sequence: CASSRGRDIQYF.

The gene calls are TRBV10-1 and TRBJ2-7, with D perhaps TRBD2 (6 bases). Germline V gene data show CDR1 as WNHNN and CDR2 as SYGVQD (reference sequence). Trimming cost V 4 bases and J 3 bases, with 10 bases left between them. The CDR3 sequence is 13 residues long. CDR3 nucleotides: TGCGCCAGCAGTGCCGGGGGAATCTACGAGCAGTACTTC. Its translation is CASSAGGIYEQYF.

J is TRBJ1-1 and V is TRBV4-1; TRBD1 aligns across 7 bases. Germline V gene sequence: CDR1 MGHRA, CDR2 YSYEKL. This CDR3 comprises 15 residues. V lost 1 base to trimming and J lost 1 base; unmatched junction nucleotides: 3. The CDR3 protein is CASSQGDSWNTEAFF. Written as DNA, the CDR3 is TGCGCCAGCAGCCAAGGGGACAGCTGGAACACTGAAGCTTTCTTT.

Note on this clone: Sequence at one end of the junction differs from germline and may be a read error. The CDR3 DNA reads as TGTGCCAGCGGCGTAGTAGGGACAGGCAACACTGAAGCTTTCTTT. Protein product: CASGVVGTGNTEAFF. The chain recombines TRBV9 with TRBJ1-1; 8 bases fit TRBD1. The germline V gene encodes CDR1 SGDLS and CDR2 YYNGEE. The CDR3 spans 15 residues.

The chain carries TRBV5-4 and TRBJ2-6, with D maybe TRBD1 (5 bases). The CDR3 totals 18 residues. The germline gives CDR1 SGHNT, CDR2 YYREEE (reference sequence). V was cut by 0 bases and J by 0 bases, with 13 bases left in between. The DNA of the CDR3 is TGTGCCAGCAGCTTGGCAGGGCTCCGGGCCTCTGGGGCCAACGTCCTGACTTTC. It yields the protein CASSLAGLRASGANVLTF.

V usage is TRBV18 and J usage is TRBJ1-6; possibly TRBD1 for D (6 bases). The CDR3 consists of 15 residues. Germline V gene lookup returns CDR1 KGHSH and CDR2 LQKENI. The V end was cut by 6 bases, the J end by 6 bases, with 15 bases between. CDR3 sequence (DNA): TGTGCCAGCTCGTCTCAGGGGAGCCTTAATTCACCCCTCCACTTT. Translating gives CASSSQGSLNSPLHF.

For this clone: One junction end disagrees with the germline gene, perhaps due to a read error. The genes are TRBV5-1 and TRBJ1-5; tentatively, D is TRBD1 (5 bases). Germline lookup yields CDR1 SGHRS and CDR2 YFSETQ. CDR3 length: 14 residues. CDR3 region: CASSLQGENQLQHF. The CDR3 nucleotides are TGCGCCAGCAGCCTGCAGGGCGAGAATCAGCTCCAGCATTTT. Based on the CDR3 plus reference TRBV5-1 and TRBJ1-5, the full variable domain is KAGVTQTPRYLIKTRGQQVTLSCSPISGHRSVSWYQQTPGQGLQFLFEYFSETQRNKGNFPGRFSGRQFSNSRSEMNVSTLELGDSALYLCASSLQGENQLQHFGDGTRLSIL.

The V and J genes are TRBV20-1 and TRBJ2-5; D possibly corresponds to TRBD2 (5 bases). Germline V CDR1 and CDR2: DFQATT, SNEGSKA (reference sequence). There are 11 residues in the CDR3. Trimming stripped 8 bases from V and 9 bases from J, with 16 bases between. CDR3 sequence: CSTDRGAAQYF. CDR3 coding DNA: TGCAGTACTGATCGGGGAGCGGCCCAGTACTTC.